This T cell receptor (beta chain) was sequenced for a study of follicular helper T cells after annual influenza vaccination. Points from the study as a whole: Yearly vaccinations repeatedly recalled conserved clonotypes in ICOS+CD38+ cTfh.

Produced via immunoSEQ multiplex PCR; TCRdb's table is partial and in-frame only. The profile shows more than 10,000 clones, more than 65% of them singletons. On this clone itself: The target antigen is unknown.

V was shortened by 3 bases and J by 2 bases, with 10 bases between the two germline ends. CDR3 length: 14 amino acids. CDR1 is MGHRA, CDR2 YSYEKL, per germline. Stated time point: 2014-2015 season, pre-vaccination. The chain recombines TRBV4-1 with TRBJ1-1, with D perhaps TRBD1 (5 bases). The clonotype comes from an adult who received the influenza vaccine. Sequenced here: CXCR5- memory CD4+ T cells sorted from blood, sampled on the day of influenza vaccination. DNA of the CDR3: TGCGCCAGCAGCCAGGTTGACAGAAACACTGAAGCTTTCTTT. Its protein is CASSQVDRNTEAFF.